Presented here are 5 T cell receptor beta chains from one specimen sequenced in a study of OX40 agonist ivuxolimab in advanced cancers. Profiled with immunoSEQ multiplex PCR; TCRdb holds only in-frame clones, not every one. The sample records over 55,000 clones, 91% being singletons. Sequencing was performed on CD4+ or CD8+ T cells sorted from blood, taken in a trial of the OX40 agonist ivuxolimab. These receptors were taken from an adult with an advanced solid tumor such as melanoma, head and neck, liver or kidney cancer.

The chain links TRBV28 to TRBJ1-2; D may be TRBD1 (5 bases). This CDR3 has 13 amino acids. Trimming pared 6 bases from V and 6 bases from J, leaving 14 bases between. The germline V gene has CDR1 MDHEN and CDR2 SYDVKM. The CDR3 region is CASSSGTRNGYTF. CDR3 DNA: TGTGCCAGCAGCTCCGGGACCCGCAATGGCTACACCTTC.

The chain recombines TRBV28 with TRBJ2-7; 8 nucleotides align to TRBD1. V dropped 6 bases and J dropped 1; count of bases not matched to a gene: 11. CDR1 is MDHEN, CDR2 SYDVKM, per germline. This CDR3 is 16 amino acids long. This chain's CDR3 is CASRNSGGTGSYEQYF. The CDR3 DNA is TGTGCCAGCAGAAACTCCGGCGGGACAGGATCCTACGAGCAGTACTTC.

The CDR3 reads CASSDGGRGYEQYF. The CDR3 nucleotides are TGTGCCAGCAGTGATGGCGGGAGGGGCTACGAGCAGTACTTC. The rearrangement joins TRBV28 to TRBJ2-7, with 9 bases aligning to TRBD2. Germline assignment: CDR1 MDHEN and CDR2 SYDVKM. The CDR3 is made up of 14 amino acids. Unmatched junction bases numbered 5, after V lost 5 bases and J lost 3 bases.

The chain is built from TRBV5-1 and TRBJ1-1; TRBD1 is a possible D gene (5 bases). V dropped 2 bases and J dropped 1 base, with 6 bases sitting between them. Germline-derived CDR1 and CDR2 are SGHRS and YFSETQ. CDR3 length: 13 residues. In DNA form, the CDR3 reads TGCGCCAGCAGCTTCAGGGAGAACACTGAAGCTTTCTTT. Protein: CASSFRENTEAFF.

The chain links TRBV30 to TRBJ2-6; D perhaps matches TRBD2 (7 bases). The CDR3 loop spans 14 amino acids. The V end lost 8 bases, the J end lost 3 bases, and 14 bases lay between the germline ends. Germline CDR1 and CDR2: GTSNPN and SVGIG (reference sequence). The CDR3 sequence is CAGGPGGGANVLTF. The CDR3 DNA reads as TGTGCCGGGGGCCCGGGAGGTGGGGCCAACGTCCTGACTTTC.